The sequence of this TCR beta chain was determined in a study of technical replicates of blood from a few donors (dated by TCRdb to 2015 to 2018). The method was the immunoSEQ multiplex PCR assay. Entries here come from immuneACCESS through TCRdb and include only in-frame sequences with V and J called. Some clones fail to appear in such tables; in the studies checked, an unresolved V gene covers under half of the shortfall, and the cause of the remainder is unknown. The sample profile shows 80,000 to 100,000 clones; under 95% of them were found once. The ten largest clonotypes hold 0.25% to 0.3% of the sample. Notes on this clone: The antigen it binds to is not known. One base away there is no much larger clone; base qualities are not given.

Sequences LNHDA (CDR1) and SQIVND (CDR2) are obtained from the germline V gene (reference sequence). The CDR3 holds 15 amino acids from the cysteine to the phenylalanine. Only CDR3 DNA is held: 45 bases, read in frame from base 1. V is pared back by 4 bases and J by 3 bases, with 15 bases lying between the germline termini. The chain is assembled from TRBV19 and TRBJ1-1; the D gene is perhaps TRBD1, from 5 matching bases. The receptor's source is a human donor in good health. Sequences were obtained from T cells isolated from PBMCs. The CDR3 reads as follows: CASSTSGREDTEAFF. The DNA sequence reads TGTGCCAGTAGTACGTCAGGGAGGGAGGACACTGAAGCTTTCTTT.